This T cell receptor beta chain is from a study of glioma-infiltrating T cells after dendritic cell vaccination. As for the study in general: At biweekly intervals, patients got three intradermal dendritic cell vaccine injections. Overall study findings and caveats: TCR clonality showed no direct relationship with survival.

This clone came up many times. Its target is unknown. Trimming removed 1 base from V and 7 bases from J; junction bases left unmatched: 2. The CDR3 has 14 residues. CDR1 is LGHNA, CDR2 YNFKEQ, per germline. Clones were sequenced by immunoSEQ multiplex PCR, and TCRdb holds only the in-frame ones, with some missing. The sample carries roughly 96,000 clones, roughly three quarters recorded once. Before vaccination, two weeks after the third vaccination, and at progression, PBMC were collected. The source was blood, collected before dendritic cell vaccination. The receptor was isolated from a human donor with glioblastoma. V gene TRBV4-2 combines with J gene TRBJ1-5, with 9 positions matching TRBD1. The CDR3 protein is CASSQGTGEQPQHF. The CDR3 DNA sequence: TGTGCCAGCAGCCAAGGGACAGGGGAACAGCCCCAGCATTTT.